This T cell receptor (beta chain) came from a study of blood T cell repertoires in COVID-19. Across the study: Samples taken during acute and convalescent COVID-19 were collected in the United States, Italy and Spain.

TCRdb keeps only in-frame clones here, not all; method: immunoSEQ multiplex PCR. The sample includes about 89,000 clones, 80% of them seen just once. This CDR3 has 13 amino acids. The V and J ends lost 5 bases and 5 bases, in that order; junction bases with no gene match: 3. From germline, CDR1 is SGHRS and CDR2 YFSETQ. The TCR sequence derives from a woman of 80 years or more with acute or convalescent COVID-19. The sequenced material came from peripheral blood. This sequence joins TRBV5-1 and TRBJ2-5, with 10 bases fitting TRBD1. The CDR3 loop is CASRRTGGETQYF. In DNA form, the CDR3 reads TGCGCCAGCAGACGGACAGGGGGTGAGACCCAGTACTTC.